This is a list of T cell receptor beta chains from one sample in a study of T cell responses to AZD1222 COVID-19 vaccine. Here immunoSEQ multiplex PCR was the method, and the copy in TCRdb shows in-frame clones only, minus some. The table records 100,000 or so clones, approximately 91% of them present only once. The starting material was peripheral blood, obtained on day 0 of AZD1222 vaccination. The receptor set was obtained from an adult in good health. CDR3s include the opening cysteine and the closing phenylalanine or tryptophan. Each record gives: D gene, clone size, V gene, J gene, CDR3 DNA, CDR3 protein. The D gene is left open where the match is weak. The listing skips clone size in some rows; elsewhere it reads once, few, many or a size class.

D gene: TRBD1; clone size: .; V gene: TRBV11-3; J gene: TRBJ1-4; CDR3 DNA: TGTGCCAGCAGCTTAATAGGACAGGGGAGGGAAAAACTGTTTTTT; CDR3 protein: CASSLIGQGREKLFF
D gene: TRBD1; clone size: .; V gene: TRBV5-6; J gene: TRBJ1-2; CDR3 DNA: TGTGCCAGCAGCTTGGTCGGGACAGACTATGGCTACACCTTC; CDR3 protein: CASSLVGTDYGYTF
D gene: TRBD1; clone size: .; V gene: TRBV2; J gene: TRBJ1-2; CDR3 DNA: TGTGCCAGCAGTGAAGCGGACAGGGCTGGCTACACCTTC; CDR3 protein: CASSEADRAGYTF
D gene: TRBD1; clone size: .; V gene: TRBV6-5; J gene: TRBJ2-7; CDR3 DNA: TGTGCCAGCAGCCTGGACAGGGGGCCGTACGAGCAGTACTTC; CDR3 protein: CASSLDRGPYEQYF
D gene: TRBD1; clone size: .; V gene: TRBV14; J gene: TRBJ1-2; CDR3 DNA: TGTGCCAGCAGCCAAGGGGACAGGTATAACTATGGCTACACCTTC; CDR3 protein: CASSQGDRYNYGYTF
D gene: .; clone size: .; V gene: TRBV6-2/TRBV6-3; J gene: TRBJ2-7; CDR3 DNA: TGTGCCAGCAGCTTCCTAGGGGGAGCCTACGAGCAGTACTTC; CDR3 protein: CASSFLGGAYEQYF
D gene: TRBD1; clone size: .; V gene: TRBV7-9; J gene: TRBJ2-5; CDR3 DNA: TGTGCCAGCAGGAGGTCCCGGGACAGCCAAGAGACCCAGTACTTC; CDR3 protein: CASRRSRDSQETQYF
D gene: .; clone size: .; V gene: TRBV6-2/TRBV6-3; J gene: TRBJ1-5; CDR3 DNA: TGTGCCAGCAGTTCCCCAGGCAGGACCCGATTAAATAGCAATCAGCCCCAGCATTTT; CDR3 protein: CASSSPGRTRLNSNQPQHF
D gene: .; clone size: .; V gene: TRBV9; J gene: TRBJ2-3; CDR3 DNA: TGTGCCAGCAGCGTAGACAGGGCAGATACGCAGTATTTT; CDR3 protein: CASSVDRADTQYF
D gene: .; clone size: .; V gene: TRBV6-5; J gene: TRBJ2-7; CDR3 DNA: TGTGCCAGCAGTTATAGGGGTGAGCAGTACTTC; CDR3 protein: CASSYRGEQYF
D gene: .; clone size: once; V gene: TRBV5-1; J gene: TRBJ2-3; CDR3 DNA: TGCGCCAGCAGCCCGACAGATACGCAGTATTTT; CDR3 protein: CASSPTDTQYF
D gene: .; clone size: .; V gene: TRBV30; J gene: TRBJ1-5; CDR3 DNA: TGTGCCTGGAGTCAGATCCGTGATCAGCCCCAGCATTTT; CDR3 protein: CAWSQIRDQPQHF
D gene: .; clone size: .; V gene: TRBV6-5; J gene: TRBJ1-1; CDR3 DNA: TGTGCCAGCAGTCGGCACAGGAACACTGAAGCTTTCTTT; CDR3 protein: CASSRHRNTEAFF
D gene: .; clone size: .; V gene: TRBV19; J gene: TRBJ1-6; CDR3 DNA: TGTGCCAGTAGTATCGGCAGAGGGGCTGATAATTCACCCCTCCACTTT; CDR3 protein: CASSIGRGADNSPLHF
D gene: .; clone size: .; V gene: TRBV7-8; J gene: TRBJ1-4; CDR3 DNA: TGTGCCAGCAGCCCATCAGGGGAAAAACTGTTTTTT; CDR3 protein: CASSPSGEKLFF
D gene: .; clone size: few; V gene: TRBV19; J gene: TRBJ1-1; CDR3 DNA: TGTGCCAGTAGTATAAGCGTACGCAGGACCACTGAAGCTTTCTTT; CDR3 protein: CASSISVRRTTEAFF
D gene: .; clone size: .; V gene: TRBV27; J gene: TRBJ1-5; CDR3 DNA: TGTGCCAGCAGTCTGAGATGGAGCAATCAGCCCCAGCATTTT; CDR3 protein: CASSLRWSNQPQHF
D gene: TRBD2; clone size: medium-sized; V gene: TRBV11-2; J gene: TRBJ2-7; CDR3 DNA: TGTGCCAGCAGCCTCCTTAGCGGGGGGCCCTCCTACGAGCAGTACTTC; CDR3 protein: CASSLLSGGPSYEQYF
D gene: .; clone size: .; V gene: TRBV4-2; J gene: TRBJ2-3; CDR3 DNA: TGTGCCAGCAGCCAAGGGTCGGGTCCGGGCACAGATACGCAGTATTTT; CDR3 protein: CASSQGSGPGTDTQYF
D gene: TRBD1; clone size: .; V gene: TRBV4-1; J gene: TRBJ1-4; CDR3 DNA: TGCGCCAGCAGCCAATTGGGACAGTCTAATGAAAAACTGTTTTTT; CDR3 protein: CASSQLGQSNEKLFF
D gene: TRBD1; clone size: .; V gene: TRBV6-2/TRBV6-3; J gene: TRBJ1-5; CDR3 DNA: TGTGCCAGCAGTTACTCGATCGGACAGGGAGGCCCCCAGCATTTT; CDR3 protein: CASSYSIGQGGPQHF
D gene: .; clone size: .; V gene: TRBV6-5; J gene: TRBJ1-1; CDR3 DNA: TGTGCCAGTAACCTCGGGATCTTCACTGAAGCTTTCTTT; CDR3 protein: CASNLGIFTEAFF
D gene: .; clone size: .; V gene: TRBV2; J gene: TRBJ1-5; CDR3 DNA: TGTGCCAGCAGACCTGGGGTGGGGCAGCCCCAGCATTTT; CDR3 protein: CASRPGVGQPQHF
D gene: TRBD2; clone size: .; V gene: TRBV9; J gene: TRBJ2-1; CDR3 DNA: TGTGCCAGCAGGTCAGAGAGGGCAGCGGGGCCACGGGATGAGCAGTTCTTC; CDR3 protein: CASRSERAAGPRDEQFF
D gene: TRBD1; clone size: .; V gene: TRBV19; J gene: TRBJ1-2; CDR3 DNA: TGTGCCAGTAGTTGGACAGGGGGGAAGTCTAACTATGGCTACACCTTC; CDR3 protein: CASSWTGGKSNYGYTF